This record concerns one T cell receptor beta chain sequence. There is no known antigen for this receptor. Base qualities are missing; no much larger clone stands one base away. The sample comes from a study of blood T cell repertoires in COVID-19 (dated by TCRdb to about 2020). A note on the overall study: Samples covering the acute and convalescent phases of COVID-19 were provided by collaborators in the United States, Italy and Spain. Subjects who had been exposed to COVID-19, were actively infected with it, or had recovered from it provided the deeply sampled blood TCRbeta repertoires that made up the dataset. The sample metadata nearly always contained a de-identified subject ID, COVID-19 status, age in years and sex. Samples came from the ongoing ImmuneRACE study (first 160 participants) plus 1,254 subjects from 6 global collaborators. A freely available public database, intended as a resource for researchers studying the immune response to SARS-CoV-2, is where the repertoires were released. HLA class I and class II types, where available, came from metadata supplied by the sample provider rather than from assay-based typing. The material from the prospective study consisted of cDNA or gDNA derived from T cells, B-cell-depleted T cells, or PBMCs.

At one collaborating source in Seattle, patients were enrolled during active infection and were followed longitudinally through the course of disease. Whole blood was collected in K2EDTA tubes by collaborating institutions according to the institutions' own protocols. For TCRbeta analysis, collaborators shipped samples in one of three forms: frozen whole blood, isolated PBMCs, or DNA extracted from either of those sample types. CDR1 and CDR2 are read off the germline V gene (reference sequence) as SEHNR and FQNEAQ. The CDR3 covers 13 residues, taking in both the cysteine and the phenylalanine. Only the CDR3 region is kept as DNA, spanning 39 bases read in frame from base 1. Germline trimming amounts to 5 bases on V and 8 bases on J, with 7 as the count of junction bases outside the gene matches. Summary of the overall study and its limitations: The quantity of clinical and demographic metadata differed by source and by participant and was supplied without curation.

The immunoSEQ Assay, a bias-controlled multiplex PCR, was used to amplify TCRbeta CDR3 regions from genomic DNA. Processing in the source paper ran as follows. Within the assay, amplification of reference gene primers was used to estimate how many nucleated cells each sample contained. Sequence reads were collapsed and filtered to measure the absolute abundance of every unique TCRbeta CDR3 rearrangement. For each sample, productive Simpson clonality was calculated by taking the square root of Simpson's diversity index across productive rearrangements. The immuneACCESS repertoire file appears here via TCRdb, limited to in-frame rearrangements. These files lack a portion of the clones; in checked studies, under half of the deficit traces to unresolved V genes, and the cause of the others is not known. The V and J calls and clone size come from that table; D and trimming were worked out from the DNA. A total of almost 400,000 clones appear in this sample, approximately 89% of them only once. The ten largest clones add up to under 3% of the sample.

The chain was built from TRBV7-9 and TRBJ1-2; 8 middle bases align to TRBD1. The sequence was collected from an older woman with COVID-19, enrolled during active disease. Sequences were obtained from peripheral blood. The CDR3 sequence is CASSIDRGRGYTF. The nucleotide sequence is given as TGTGCCAGCAGCATCGACAGGGGAAGAGGCTACACCTTC. Extended through the reference TRBV7-9 and TRBJ1-2 proteins, this CDR3 yields the full variable domain: DTGVSQNPRHKITKRGQNVTFRCDPISEHNRLYWYRQTLGQGPEFLTYFQNEAQLEKSRLLSDRFSAERPKGSFSTLEIQRTEQGDSAMYLCASSIDRGRGYTFGSGTRLTVV.